This T cell receptor beta chain stems from a study of shared clonotypes between healthy human individuals. As handled by the study authors: Filtering of immunoSEQ junctional sequences could not match full-length read filtering. Some clones are missing from TCRdb's copy, which holds only in-frame ones; the method was immunoSEQ multiplex PCR. From that table come the V and J calls and clone size; the DNA was used to work out D and trimming. The sample yields over a million clones, more than 95% seen once. The CDR3 consists of 16 residues. V lost 7 bases, J lost 1 base, and 18 bases lay in between. Germline CDR1 is MDHEN and CDR2 is SYDVKM.

This chain joins TRBV28 and TRBJ2-3; a weak D match, TRBD2 (5 bases). The TCR was taken from a man younger than 45 in good health. Sequencing was carried out using naive CD4+ T cells sorted from blood. As for subset: CD45RA+ positively selected. The CDR3 coding sequence is TGTGCCAGCACACTACGGACGGGAAGGGGCACAGATACGCAGTATTTT. Translation gives CASTLRTGRGTDTQYF.